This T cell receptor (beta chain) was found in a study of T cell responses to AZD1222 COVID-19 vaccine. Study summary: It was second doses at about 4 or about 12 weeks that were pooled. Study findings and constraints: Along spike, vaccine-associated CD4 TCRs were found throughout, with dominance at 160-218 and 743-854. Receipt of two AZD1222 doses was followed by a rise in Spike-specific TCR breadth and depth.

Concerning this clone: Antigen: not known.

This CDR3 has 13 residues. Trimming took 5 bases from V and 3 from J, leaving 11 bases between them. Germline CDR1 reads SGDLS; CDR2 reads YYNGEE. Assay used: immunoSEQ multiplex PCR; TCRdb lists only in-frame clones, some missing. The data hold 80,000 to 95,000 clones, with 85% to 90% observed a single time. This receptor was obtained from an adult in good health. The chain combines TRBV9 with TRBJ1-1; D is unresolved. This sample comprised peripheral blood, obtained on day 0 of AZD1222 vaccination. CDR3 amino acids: CASSPGRDTEAFF. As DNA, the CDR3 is TGTGCCAGCAGTCCGGGGAGAGACACTGAAGCTTTCTTT.